This T cell receptor (beta chain) comes out of a study of early T cells in non-severe SARS-CoV-2 infection. TCRdb processed the 5' RACE reads anew with MiXCR; each CDR3 protein has one entry. The data hold some 60,000 distinct CDR3 sequences, with about 9.8% observed a single time. Ten or more counts support this clonotype. The ends lost 4 bases at V and 1 base at J; junction bases unmatched: 4. CDR1 and CDR2 (germline): MDHEN, SYDVKM. This CDR3 spans 15 amino acids. The sample taken for sequencing was whole blood. The J gene is TRBJ2-5, the V gene TRBV28, with 9 bases fitting TRBD1. This clonotype originated in an adult who was a healthcare worker with PCR-confirmed SARS-CoV-2 infection or an uninfected control (not recorded which). CDR3 in amino acids: CASSSDRGGQETQYF. CDR3 DNA: TGTGCCAGCAGTTCGGACAGGGGCGGCCAAGAGACCCAGTACTTC.